The T cell receptor (beta chain) described here comes from a study of CD8+ T cells in alopecia areata. In the study overall: Tofacitinib continued for 6 to 18 months and was then withheld for 6 months.

RNA, once extracted, was reverse transcribed into cDNA for use as the sequencing template. The method was immunoSEQ multiplex PCR; TCRdb's version includes in-frame clones alone and lacks a portion of them. The table shows a few hundred thousand clones, with over 45% occurring only once. As to this clone: As yet, its antigen is unknown.

Treatment indicated: oral pan-JAK inhibitor, 5-10 mg twice daily. General study points: Sequencing of scalp samples also captures resident alphabeta T cells of normal skin.

Per the germline V gene, CDR1 is GTSNPN and CDR2 is SVGIG (reference sequence). V dropped 1 base and J dropped 0 bases, with 7 bases sitting between them. This CDR3 contains 14 residues. The genes are TRBV30 and TRBJ1-3, with D unresolved. The receptor's source is a human donor with alopecia areata. This specimen consisted of CD4+ T cells sorted from blood, obtained at roughly week 52, from a patient treated with tofacitinib. In nucleotides, the CDR3 is TGTGCCTGGAGTGCGTCCGCCTCTGGAAACACCATATATTTT. Translated, it gives CAWSASASGNTIYF.